These 22 T cell receptor beta chains came from one sample sequenced in a study of T cell responses to AZD1222 COVID-19 vaccine. Here immunoSEQ multiplex PCR was the method, and the copy in TCRdb shows in-frame clones only, minus some. This sample has 150,000 to 200,000 clones, with around nine tenths found just once. The specimen was peripheral blood, collected on day 0 of AZD1222 vaccination. These receptors all stem from an adult in good health.

This chain connects TRBV19 to TRBJ2-4, with D uncertain. Germline V gene sequence: CDR1 LNHDA, CDR2 SQIVND (reference sequence). The V end was cut by 10 bases, the J end by 5 bases, with 15 bases between. There are 13 residues in the CDR3. The CDR3 protein is CATTESAENIQYF. CDR3 DNA: TGTGCCACCACCGAATCGGCCGAAAACATTCAGTACTTC.

This clone was observed a few times. The genes are TRBV7-8 and TRBJ2-7; D may match TRBD1 or TRBD2 (7 bases each). CDR1 is SGHVS and CDR2 is FQNEAQ in the germline V gene. The CDR3 spans 14 residues. V was cut by 8 bases and J by 0 bases, with 14 bases left in between. The CDR3 region has the DNA TGTGCCAGCGGGAGGGACAGCCACTCCTACGAGCAGTACTTC. Translating it yields CASGRDSHSYEQYF.

The chain combines TRBV27 with TRBJ2-7; 9 bases match TRBD2. Germline values: CDR1 MNHEY, CDR2 SMNVEV (reference sequence). With 0 bases clipped from V and 7 bases from J, the junction kept 10 bases outside the gene matches. The CDR3 runs to 16 residues. CDR3 in DNA: TGTGCCAGCAGTTTATCGAGGGGTAGCGGGGGTTCGGAGCAGTACTTC. Translation: CASSLSRGSGGSEQYF.

The rearrangement joins TRBV6-5 to TRBJ1-6; no definite D call. CDR3 length: 15 amino acids. CDR1 and CDR2 from the germline V gene are MNHEY and SVGAGI. V was pared by 2 bases and J by 5 bases, with 10 bases between. The CDR3, as DNA: TGTGCCAGCAGTTACGGGAGGGCCGATAATTCACCCCTCCACTTT. Protein: CASSYGRADNSPLHF.

The chain couples TRBV28 to TRBJ1-5; 8 bases fit TRBD1. V was clipped by 4 bases and J by 7 bases; unmatched bases: 9. Looked up from germline, CDR1 is MDHEN and CDR2 is SYDVKM. The CDR3 consists of 15 residues. The CDR3 region has the DNA TGTGCCAGCAGTTCCCCGGGACAGGTGTGGCAGCCCCAGCATTTT. It specifies CASSSPGQVWQPQHF.

The table lists this clone with many counts. The chain uses TRBV28 and TRBJ1-6, with 9 bases matching TRBD1. V trimming: 4 bases; J trimming: 10 bases; junction bases outside the gene matches: 8. The CDR3 loop spans 15 amino acids. The germline CDR1 and CDR2 sequences are MDHEN and SYDVKM. In nucleotides, the CDR3 is TGTGCCAGCAGTTCACTACAGGGGGCGGCGTCACCCCTCCACTTT. This sequence encodes CASSSLQGAASPLHF.

Written as DNA, the CDR3 is TGTGCCAGCTCAGCTACAGGGGGTGGCTACACCTTC. Protein: CASSATGGGYTF. The chain combines TRBV18 with TRBJ1-2, with 8 bases that match TRBD1. Unmatched junction bases numbered 3, after V lost 5 bases and J lost 7 bases. This CDR3 contains 12 residues. Germline CDR1 and CDR2: KGHSH and LQKENI.

V usage is TRBV28 and J usage is TRBJ1-6; TRBD1 is a possible D gene (5 bases). Germline V gene data show CDR1 as MDHEN and CDR2 as SYDVKM. The length of the CDR3 is 18 residues. V was cut by 3 bases and J by 3 bases, with 18 bases left in between. CDR3 loop: CASSFPWGRTNYNSPLHF. The DNA of the CDR3 is TGTGCCAGCAGTTTCCCCTGGGGCCGTACTAACTATAATTCACCCCTCCACTTT.

This sequence joins TRBV28 and TRBJ1-2, with D possibly TRBD1 on 6 matching bases. Germline loops: CDR1 MDHEN, CDR2 SYDVKM. CDR3 length: 16 residues. With 7 bases removed from V and 6 bases from J, the gap between germline ends came to 24 bases. CDR3 DNA sequence: TGTGCCAGCACCCTAATGGGGGCAGGAGTAGGTGATGGCTACACCTTC. This codes for CASTLMGAGVGDGYTF.

This clone was detected only once. The V call is TRBV5-1, the J call TRBJ2-3, with no clear D. V was trimmed by 1 base and J by 3 bases, leaving 9 bases between them. CDR3 length equals 14 residues. In germline, CDR1 is SGHRS, CDR2 YFSETQ. CDR3 bases: TGCGCCAGCAGCTTGACAGTGAATACAGATACGCAGTATTTT. Translating it yields CASSLTVNTDTQYF.

V gene TRBV27 combines with J gene TRBJ1-1; D is ambiguous. Germline lookup yields CDR1 MNHEY and CDR2 SMNVEV (reference sequence). The V gene lost 1 base and the J gene lost 3 bases, with 12 bases spanning the gap. The CDR3 totals 15 residues. The CDR3 spells CASSLFLGDDTEAFF. The CDR3 DNA sequence: TGTGCCAGCAGTTTATTTTTGGGCGATGACACTGAAGCTTTCTTT.

This clone was found once. The chain employs TRBV28 and TRBJ2-3; D is possibly TRBD1 or TRBD2 (6 bases each). The length of the CDR3 is 15 residues. The V end was cut by 7 bases, the J end by 4 bases, with 18 bases between. Germline V lookup: CDR1 MDHEN, CDR2 SYDVKM. This CDR3 is CASNFGGGSPDTQYF. The CDR3 DNA sequence: TGTGCCAGCAACTTCGGGGGCGGGTCCCCAGATACGCAGTATTTT.

The V call is TRBV7-3, the J call TRBJ1-1; 8 positions match TRBD1. CDR3 length: 13 residues. Germline V gene lookup returns CDR1 SGHTA and CDR2 FQGTGA. V was clipped by 5 bases and J by 5 bases; unmatched bases: 4. This CDR3 is CASSLTGGTEAFF. The DNA of the CDR3 is TGTGCCAGCAGCCTCACAGGGGGAACTGAAGCTTTCTTT.

The V gene is TRBV5-1, the J gene TRBJ1-3; D is unresolved. CDR1 is SGHRS, CDR2 YFSETQ, per germline. Trimming left V 0 bases short and J 2 bases short, with 6 bases between. The CDR3 totals 14 residues. This CDR3 reads CASSLGRPGNTIYF. CDR3 nucleotide sequence: TGCGCCAGCAGCTTGGGCAGGCCTGGAAACACCATATATTTT.

V is TRBV24-1 and J is TRBJ1-2, with 9 positions matching TRBD1. J lost 5 bases, V lost 5 bases, and 11 bases had no gene match. The CDR3 consists of 16 residues. CDR1 and CDR2 from the germline V gene are KGHDR and SFDVKD. The chain's CDR3 is CATSGPPTGGLYGYTF. The CDR3 nucleotides are TGTGCCACCAGTGGCCCGCCGACAGGGGGTCTTTATGGCTACACCTTC.

The chain links TRBV19 to TRBJ1-6, with unresolved D. This CDR3 comprises 15 residues. Trimming left V 4 bases short and J 8 bases short, with 15 bases between. The germline V gene encodes CDR1 LNHDA and CDR2 SQIVND (reference sequence). This chain's CDR3 is CASSNRWSGDSPLHF. In DNA, the CDR3 is TGTGCCAGTAGTAACCGTTGGAGTGGGGATTCACCCCTCCACTTT.

The gene calls are TRBV27 and TRBJ2-1; D is possibly TRBD1 (6 bases). The V gene lost 4 bases and the J gene lost 7 bases, with 8 bases spanning the gap. Germline V gene lookup returns CDR1 MNHEY and CDR2 SMNVEV (reference sequence). The CDR3 is 12 residues long. The CDR3 nucleotides read TGTGCCAGCAGTTCCCAGGGGAATGAGCAGTTCTTC. It codes for CASSSQGNEQFF.

This clone was observed once. CDR3 nucleotide sequence: TGTGCCAGCTCACTGCTTACCGGGGAGCTGTTTTTT. It specifies CASSLLTGELFF. The chain couples TRBV18 to TRBJ2-2; D gene uncertain. The length of the CDR3 is 12 residues. In germline, CDR1 is KGHSH, CDR2 LQKENI. Between the trimmed V and J ends, which lost 4 bases and 5 bases, there was a span of 5 bases.

V usage is TRBV21-1 and J usage is TRBJ2-2. TRBV21-1 is marked as a pseudogene. This CDR3 has 15 residues. CDR3 sequence (DNA): TGTGCCAGAGCCTCCGGGACCTCGAACACCGGGGAGCTGTTTTTT. This translates into CARASGTSNTGELFF.

The V call is TRBV12-3 or TRBV12-4, the J call TRBJ2-3; no definite D call. CDR3 length: 13 residues. V dropped 8 bases and J dropped 2 bases, with 11 bases sitting between them. CDR3 region: CASSWSNTDTQYF. CDR3 bases: TGTGCCAGCTCGTGGAGTAACACAGATACGCAGTATTTT.

This chain connects TRBV19 to TRBJ1-4, with 7 bases aligning to TRBD1. From germline, CDR1 is LNHDA and CDR2 SQIVND (reference sequence). V dropped 5 bases and J dropped 0; count of bases not matched to a gene: 12. The CDR3 contains 18 residues. CDR3 sequence (DNA): TGTGCCAGTAGTGGGGTCAGGGGGGCGACTGCAACTAATGAAAAACTGTTTTTT. Residues: CASSGVRGATATNEKLFF.

The chain combines TRBV14 with TRBJ2-1; 8 bases line up with TRBD1. The CDR3 runs to 18 residues. Trimming removed 3 bases from V and 4 bases from J; junction bases left unmatched: 14. CDR1 is SGHDN, CDR2 FVKESK, per germline. CDR3 DNA sequence: TGTGCCAGCAGCCAGCTATCCGGGACAGGAAAAATTTACAATGAGCAGTTCTTC. The encoded protein is CASSQLSGTGKIYNEQFF.